Shown below are 7 T cell receptor beta chains from a single sample sequenced in a study of blood T cells in healthy people across ages. Combining a sample-barcoded 5' primer with a J-beta primer mix, a second PCR ran for about 6 to 12 cycles. MiXCR was run by TCRdb on the 5' RACE reads, yielding one entry per CDR3 protein. The sample has about 1.8 million distinct CDR3 sequences; about 49% are singletons. Material: blood. These receptors were collected from a woman aged 40 to 50 in good health.

This sequence joins TRBV4-1 and TRBJ2-7; 13 nucleotides align to TRBD2. The DNA end is a closer match to TRBJ2-5, so the J assignment may be wrong. Germline V gives CDR1 MGHRA, CDR2 YSYEKL. This CDR3 has 17 residues. The CDR3 protein is CASSPGTSGASSETQYF. The CDR3 coding sequence is TGCGCCAGCAGCCCGGGGACTAGCGGGGCCTCCTCTGAGACCCAGTACTTC.

This clonotype was detected once. V and J are TRBV24-1 and TRBJ2-3, with D possibly matching TRBD2 (7 bases). CDR3 length equals 16 residues. V dropped 1 base and J dropped 0 bases, with 10 bases sitting between them. The germline gives CDR1 KGHDR, CDR2 SFDVKD. DNA of the CDR3: TGTGCCACCAGTGATTTCGGGGGGCCTAGCACAGATACGCAGTATTTT. Translating gives CATSDFGGPSTDTQYF.

J is TRBJ2-5 and V is TRBV28, with D possibly TRBD1 on 5 matching bases. The V and J ends lost 3 bases and 11 bases respectively, with 25 bases between them. Germline V gene data show CDR1 as MDHEN and CDR2 as SYDVKM. This CDR3 is 16 amino acids long. The DNA of the CDR3 is TGTGCCAGCAGTTTGTCCACGACACCTCAGACAGCCTCGCAGTACTTC. Translation: CASSLSTTPQTASQYF. Full variable domain (outside the CDR3, taken from reference TRBV28 and TRBJ2-5): DVKVTQSSRYLVKRTGEKVFLECVQDMDHENMFWYRQDPGLGLRLIYFSYDVKMKEKGDIPEGYSVSREKKERFSLILESASTNQTSMYLCASSLSTTPQTASQYFGPGTRLLVL.

This clonotype was seen a handful of times. V and J are TRBV24-1 and TRBJ2-3; 9 bases agree with TRBD2. The germline V gene has CDR1 KGHDR and CDR2 SFDVKD. Unmatched junction bases numbered 7, after V lost 6 bases and J lost 4 bases. The CDR3 is made up of 15 amino acids. Here the CDR3 DNA reads TGTGCCACCAGTCGCCTAGCGGGGTCGGCAGATACGCAGTATTTT. Protein: CATSRLAGSADTQYF.

V and J are TRBV6-1 and TRBJ1-2; TRBD1 aligns across 9 bases. The CDR3 runs 14 residues. Germline V gives CDR1 MNHNS, CDR2 SASEGT. V gave up 4 bases and J gave up 4 bases; unmatched junction bases: 4. The CDR3, as DNA: TGTGCCAGCAGTGTCGGGACAGGGCCCTATGGCTACACCTTC. It yields the protein CASSVGTGPYGYTF.

This clonotype was seen only once. This chain connects TRBV2 to TRBJ2-1; 8 bases line up with TRBD2. V was pared by 5 bases and J by 9 bases, with 18 bases of the junction left unmatched. Germline V gene data show CDR1 as SNHLY and CDR2 as FYNNEI. The CDR3 extends over 17 amino acids. The CDR3 DNA is TGTGCCAGCAGTCCATCCCCTGGGGCTAGCGGGCTGGTTGAGCAGTTCTTC. This translates into CASSPSPGASGLVEQFF.

CDR3: CASSIGDREFNEQFF. The CDR3 DNA reads TGTGCCAGTAGTATCGGGGACAGGGAGTTCAATGAGCAGTTCTTC. The J gene is TRBJ2-1, the V gene TRBV19; 9 bases map to TRBD1. The germline V gene encodes CDR1 LNHDA and CDR2 SQIVND (reference sequence). The CDR3 contains 15 residues. Losses at the gene ends were 3 bases for V and 6 bases for J; bases not matched to a gene: 6. Using reference TRBV19 and TRBJ2-1 for the parts outside the CDR3, the full variable domain is DGGITQSPKYLFRKEGQNVTLSCEQNLNHDAMYWYRQDPGQGLRLIYYSQIVNDFQKGDIAEGYSVSREKKESFPLTVTSAQKNPTAFYLCASSIGDREFNEQFFGPGTRLTVL.